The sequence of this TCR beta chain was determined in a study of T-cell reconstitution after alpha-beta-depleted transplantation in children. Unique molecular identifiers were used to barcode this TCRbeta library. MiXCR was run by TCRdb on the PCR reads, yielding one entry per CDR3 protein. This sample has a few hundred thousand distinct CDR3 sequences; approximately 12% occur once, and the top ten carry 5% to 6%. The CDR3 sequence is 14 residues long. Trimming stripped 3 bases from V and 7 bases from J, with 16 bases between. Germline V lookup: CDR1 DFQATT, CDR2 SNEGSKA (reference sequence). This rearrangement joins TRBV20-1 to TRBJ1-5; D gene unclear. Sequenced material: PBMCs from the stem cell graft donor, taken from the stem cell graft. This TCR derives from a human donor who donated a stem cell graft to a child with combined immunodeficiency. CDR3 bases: TGCAGTGCTAGGGCTCGGACTCACTGGCAGCCCCAGCATTTT. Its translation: CSARARTHWQPQHF.